Below are 20 T cell receptor beta chains sequenced from a single sample in a study of CD8 T cells in Susac syndrome. An amount of RNA that ranged from roughly 0.5 to 1 ug was reverse transcribed with random hexamers. TCRdb redid the calling of the immunoSEQ multiplex PCR reads with MiXCR, one entry per CDR3 protein. The sample yields about 300,000 distinct CDR3 sequences, about 82% seen once. The sample was CD8+ T cells from PBMCs. The receptors here all came from a human donor with multiple sclerosis.

This clonotype was detected only once. The rearrangement uses TRBV27 and TRBJ2-7; 10 bases are a match to TRBD1. Germline CDR1 is MNHEY and CDR2 is SMNVEV (reference sequence). The V segment lost 5 bases and the J segment 4 bases; nucleotides outside the gene matches: 8. This CDR3 contains 15 residues. The CDR3 here is CASSPTTGGWYEQYF. The CDR3 DNA sequence: TGTGCCAGCAGTCCCACGACAGGGGGCTGGTACGAGCAGTACTTC.

This chain links TRBV6-1 with TRBJ2-2, with 8 bases aligning to TRBD1. Trimming took 4 bases from V and 3 from J; bases not matched to a gene: 4. CDR1 and CDR2 (germline): MNHNS, SASEGT. The CDR3 has 15 amino acids. The CDR3 spells CASSAGTGYTGELFF. The CDR3 nucleotides are TGTGCCAGCAGTGCCGGGACAGGTTACACCGGGGAGCTGTTTTTT.

The V and J genes are TRBV13 and TRBJ1-1; 7 positions match TRBD1. The CDR3 extends over 14 amino acids. Germline V gives CDR1 PRHDT, CDR2 FYEKMQ (reference sequence). Unmatched junction bases numbered 6, after V lost 4 bases and J lost 4 bases. For the CDR3, the DNA is TGTGCCAGCAGCTCTTACAGGGGTGCCACTGAAGCTTTCTTT. Translating it yields CASSSYRGATEAFF.

The chain combines TRBV29-1 with TRBJ2-7; D is possibly TRBD1 (6 bases). Between the trimmed V and J ends, which lost 3 bases and 2 bases, there was a span of 11 bases. CDR1 is SQVTM, CDR2 ANQGSEA, per germline. The CDR3 extends over 13 amino acids. CDR3: CSVETGQAYEQYF. The CDR3 bases are TGCAGCGTTGAGACGGGACAAGCCTACGAGCAGTACTTC.

The V gene is TRBV27, the J gene TRBJ1-5, with D hard to call. V lost 5 bases, J lost 3 bases, and 14 bases lay in between. This CDR3 is built from 15 residues. Germline V lookup: CDR1 MNHEY, CDR2 SMNVEV (reference sequence). For the CDR3, the DNA is TGTGCCAGCAGTCCCGGCCAAATCCCCAATCAGCCCCAGCATTTT. Amino acids: CASSPGQIPNQPQHF.

V is TRBV7-2 and J is TRBJ2-1; 13 bases are a match to TRBD2. The CDR3 sequence is 15 residues long. With 7 bases clipped from V and 4 bases from J, the junction kept 4 bases outside the gene matches. Per the germline V gene, CDR1 is SGHTA and CDR2 is FQGNSA. This CDR3 is CASTPGLAGYNEQFF. The CDR3 DNA follows: TGTGCCAGCACCCCGGGACTAGCGGGATACAATGAGCAGTTCTTC.

The chain joins TRBV7-9 to TRBJ2-5; no reliable D call. CDR1 is SEHNR and CDR2 is FQNEAQ in the germline V gene (reference sequence). This CDR3 spans 16 amino acids. Trimming took 6 bases from V and 5 from J, leaving 22 bases between them. This CDR3 is CASSTDQNPGPETQYF. In DNA, the CDR3 is TGTGCCAGCAGTACTGACCAAAACCCAGGCCCGGAGACCCAGTACTTC.

The genes are TRBV5-5 and TRBJ2-5; 9 bases are a match to TRBD2. Germline loops: CDR1 SGHKS, CDR2 YYEKEE (reference sequence). Trimming at V came to 1 base and at J to 5 bases, leaving 9 bases not matched to a gene. The CDR3 runs to 16 residues. CDR3 loop: CASSLTSGLAWETQYF. The DNA of the CDR3 is TGTGCCAGCAGCTTGACTTCGGGACTAGCATGGGAGACCCAGTACTTC.

The chain employs TRBV19 and TRBJ2-7; 7 positions agree with TRBD2. This CDR3 comprises 13 residues. V lost 7 bases, J lost 0 bases, and 3 bases stayed unmatched. Germline assignment: CDR1 LNHDA and CDR2 SQIVND (reference sequence). The CDR3 loop is CASTSGPSYEQYF. The CDR3 bases are TGTGCCAGTACTAGCGGCCCCTCCTACGAGCAGTACTTC. Full variable domain (missing parts from reference TRBV19 and TRBJ2-7): DGGITQSPKYLFRKEGQNVTLSCEQNLNHDAMYWYRQDPGQGLRLIYYSQIVNDFQKGDIAEGYSVSREKKESFPLTVTSAQKNPTAFYLCASTSGPSYEQYFGPGTRLTVT.

J is TRBJ2-4 and V is TRBV3-1; D gene ambiguous. The length of the CDR3 is 18 residues. CDR1 is LGHDT, CDR2 YNNKEL, per germline (reference sequence). The V end lost 2 bases, the J end lost 2 bases, and 19 bases lay between the germline ends. In nucleotides, the CDR3 is TGTGCCAGCAGCCAAAGTGGGCTAGGGTCCTTATCCAAAAACATTCAGTACTTC. This gives the protein CASSQSGLGSLSKNIQYF.

This clonotype has a single count. The CDR3: CASSQGQDSTQYF. CDR3 nucleotides: TGCGCCAGCAGCCAAGGACAGGACAGCACGCAGTATTTT. The chain recombines TRBV4-1 with TRBJ2-3; tentative D call: TRBD1 (6 bases). CDR1 is MGHRA and CDR2 is YSYEKL in the germline V gene. The CDR3 loop spans 13 amino acids. Trimming removed 1 base from V and 9 bases from J, with 11 bases in between.

The genes are TRBV6-1 and TRBJ2-6; TRBD1 agrees at 9 bases. Losses at the gene ends were 3 bases for V and 9 bases for J; bases not matched to a gene: 12. In germline, CDR1 is MNHNS, CDR2 SASEGT. This CDR3 is 17 amino acids long. CDR3: CASSEGVMGQGDNVLTF. CDR3 bases: TGTGCCAGCAGTGAGGGCGTTATGGGACAGGGTGACAACGTCCTGACTTTC.

This chain uses TRBV7-6 with TRBJ1-1, with D perhaps matching TRBD1 (5 bases). V was shortened by 0 bases and J by 1 base, with 12 bases between the two germline ends. The germline gives CDR1 SGHVS, CDR2 FNYEAQ. The CDR3 is 16 residues long. In nucleotides, the CDR3 is TGTGCCAGCAGCTTAGCAGGCGGGAGGGGGAACACTGAAGCTTTCTTT. Its translation: CASSLAGGRGNTEAFF.

This chain joins TRBV19 and TRBJ2-2; a weak D match, TRBD1 (6 bases). The CDR3 consists of 13 residues. V was pared by 11 bases and J by 5 bases, with 15 bases between. From germline, CDR1 is LNHDA and CDR2 SQIVND (reference sequence). The CDR3, as DNA: TGTGCCGGAAGAACAGGGTTTACCGGGGAGCTGTTTTTT. Residues: CAGRTGFTGELFF.

This clonotype has only a few counts. The chain is built from TRBV20-1 and TRBJ2-5; TRBD2 matches 7 bases. This CDR3 has 14 residues. The germline V gene encodes CDR1 DFQATT and CDR2 SNEGSKA (reference sequence). The CDR3 protein is CSRRGAGDQETQYF. DNA for the CDR3: TGCAGCCGCCGAGGGGCGGGAGACCAAGAGACCCAGTACTTC.

V usage is TRBV7-9 and J usage is TRBJ2-3, with 10 bases that match TRBD1. V shed 5 bases and J 6 bases; nucleotides not matched to a gene: 8. The CDR3 runs to 15 residues. Germline lookup yields CDR1 SEHNR and CDR2 FQNEAQ (reference sequence). The CDR3 reads CASSELGQGYDTQYF. In nucleotides, the CDR3 is TGTGCCAGCAGCGAACTGGGACAGGGGTACGATACGCAGTATTTT.

This chain links TRBV7-8 with TRBJ2-7; D gene ambiguous. The ends were cut back, 2 bases at V and 4 bases at J, with 12 bases in the middle. CDR1 SGHVS and CDR2 FQNEAQ come from the germline V gene. The CDR3 runs to 14 residues. CDR3 sequence (DNA): TGTGCCAGCAGCTTAATGGGCAGTACGTACGAGCAGTACTTC. As protein: CASSLMGSTYEQYF.

Comments on this clonotype: Its ends do not fully match the called genes, so a read error is possible. The chain carries TRBV7-9 and TRBJ1-1, with D maybe TRBD1 (5 bases). This CDR3 spans 13 amino acids. Germline V CDR1 and CDR2: SEHNR, FQNEAQ (reference sequence). CDR3 protein: CASSGALNTKAFF. The CDR3, as DNA: TGTGCCAGCTCCGGGGCCCTGAACACTAAAGCTTTCTTT.

The J gene is TRBJ1-1, the V gene TRBV24-1; D unresolved. CDR1 is KGHDR, CDR2 SFDVKD, per germline. Trimming took 4 bases from V and 0 from J, leaving 5 bases between them. The CDR3 has 13 amino acids. CDR3: CATSDTLNTEAFF. The DNA of the CDR3 is TGTGCCACCAGTGACACCTTGAACACTGAAGCTTTCTTT.

The J gene is TRBJ1-1, the V gene TRBV19; D is uncertain. This CDR3 is built from 15 residues. Trimming took 7 bases from V and 1 from J, leaving 16 bases between them. CDR1 and CDR2 from the germline V gene are LNHDA and SQIVND (reference sequence). The CDR3 DNA is TGTGCCAGTACCCTTGGGAGGACGGCGAACACTGAAGCTTTCTTT. Protein: CASTLGRTANTEAFF.